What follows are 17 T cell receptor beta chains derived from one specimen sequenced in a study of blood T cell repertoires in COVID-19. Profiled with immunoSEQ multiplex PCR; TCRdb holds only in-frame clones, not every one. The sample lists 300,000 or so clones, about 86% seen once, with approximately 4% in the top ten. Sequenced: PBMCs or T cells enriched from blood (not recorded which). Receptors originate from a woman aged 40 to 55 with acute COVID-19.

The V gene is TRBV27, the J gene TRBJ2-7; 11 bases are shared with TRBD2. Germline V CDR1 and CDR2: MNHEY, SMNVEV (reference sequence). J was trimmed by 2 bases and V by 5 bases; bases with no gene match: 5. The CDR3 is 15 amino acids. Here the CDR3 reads CASSLLAGGTYEQYF. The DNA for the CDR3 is TGTGCCAGCAGTCTTCTAGCGGGAGGAACCTACGAGCAGTACTTC.

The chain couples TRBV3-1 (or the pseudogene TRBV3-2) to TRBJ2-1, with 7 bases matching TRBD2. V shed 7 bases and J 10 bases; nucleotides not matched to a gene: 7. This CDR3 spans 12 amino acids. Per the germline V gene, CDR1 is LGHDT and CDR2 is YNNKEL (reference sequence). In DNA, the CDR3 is TGTGCCAGCACCGCGGTCGGGGGGGAGCAGTTCTTC. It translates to CASTAVGGEQFF.

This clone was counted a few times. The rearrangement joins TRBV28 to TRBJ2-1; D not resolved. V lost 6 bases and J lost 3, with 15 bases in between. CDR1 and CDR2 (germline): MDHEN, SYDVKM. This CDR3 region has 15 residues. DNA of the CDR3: TGTGCCAGCAGGCGTTCTGAGCGCTACTACAATGAGCAGTTCTTC. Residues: CASRRSERYYNEQFF.

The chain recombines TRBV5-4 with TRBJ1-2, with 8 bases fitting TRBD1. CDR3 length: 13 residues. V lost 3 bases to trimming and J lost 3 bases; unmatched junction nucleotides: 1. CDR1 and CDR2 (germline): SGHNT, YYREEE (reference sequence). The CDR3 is CASSWGQDYGYTF. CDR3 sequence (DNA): TGTGCCAGCAGCTGGGGACAGGACTATGGCTACACCTTC.

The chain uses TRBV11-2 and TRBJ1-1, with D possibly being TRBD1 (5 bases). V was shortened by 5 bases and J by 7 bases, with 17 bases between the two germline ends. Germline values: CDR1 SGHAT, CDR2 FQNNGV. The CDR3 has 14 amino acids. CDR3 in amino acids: CASSQRQSPVEAFF. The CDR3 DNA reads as TGTGCCAGCAGCCAACGACAGTCCCCGGTTGAAGCTTTCTTT. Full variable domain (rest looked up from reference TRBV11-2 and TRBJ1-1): EAGVAQSPRYKIIEKRQSVAFWCNPISGHATLYWYQQILGQGPKLLIQFQNNGVVDDSQLPKDRFSAERLKGVDSTLKIQPAKLEDSAVYLCASSQRQSPVEAFFGQGTRLTVV.

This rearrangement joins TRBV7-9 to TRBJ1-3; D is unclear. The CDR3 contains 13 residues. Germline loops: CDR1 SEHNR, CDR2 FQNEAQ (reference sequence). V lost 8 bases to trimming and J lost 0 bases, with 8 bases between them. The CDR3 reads CASRLSSGNTIYF. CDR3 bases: TGTGCCAGCCGACTGAGCTCTGGAAACACCATATATTTT.

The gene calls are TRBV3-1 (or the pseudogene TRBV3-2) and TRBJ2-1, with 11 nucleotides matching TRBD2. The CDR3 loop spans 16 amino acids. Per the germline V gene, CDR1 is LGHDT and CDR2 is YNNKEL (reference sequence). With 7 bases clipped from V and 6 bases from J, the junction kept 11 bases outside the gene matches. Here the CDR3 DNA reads TGTGCCAGCAACCGAGTTGGACTAGCGGGTCGCAATGAGCAGTTCTTC. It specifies CASNRVGLAGRNEQFF.

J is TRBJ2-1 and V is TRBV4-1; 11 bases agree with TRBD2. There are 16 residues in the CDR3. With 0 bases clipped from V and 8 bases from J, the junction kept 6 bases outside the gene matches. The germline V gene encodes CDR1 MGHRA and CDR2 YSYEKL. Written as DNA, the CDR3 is TGCGCCAGCAGCCAAGAGGTAGCGGGAGGGCGCGATGAGCAGTTCTTC. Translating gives CASSQEVAGGRDEQFF.

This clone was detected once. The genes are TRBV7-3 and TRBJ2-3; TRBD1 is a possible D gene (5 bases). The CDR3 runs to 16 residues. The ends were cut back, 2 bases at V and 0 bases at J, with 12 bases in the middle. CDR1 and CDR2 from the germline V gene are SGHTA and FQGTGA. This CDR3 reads CASSLRATDSTDTQYF. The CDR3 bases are TGTGCCAGCAGCTTACGTGCGACAGATAGCACAGATACGCAGTATTTT. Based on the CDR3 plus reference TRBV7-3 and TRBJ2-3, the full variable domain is GAGVSQTPSNKVTEKGKYVELRCDPISGHTALYWYRQSLGQGPEFLIYFQGTGAADDSGLPNDRFFAVRPEGSVSTLKIQRTERGDSAVYLCASSLRATDSTDTQYFGPGTRLTVL.

CDR3: CASGLSGSSYEQYF. CDR3 DNA sequence: TGCGCCAGCGGTCTTAGCGGGAGCTCCTACGAGCAGTACTTC. This chain joins TRBV5-1 and TRBJ2-7, with TRBD2 identical over 9 bases. CDR1 SGHRS and CDR2 YFSETQ come from the germline V gene. V lost 7 bases and J lost 0; bases outside the gene matches: 5. The CDR3 consists of 14 residues. Using reference TRBV5-1 and TRBJ2-7 for the parts outside the CDR3, the full variable domain is KAGVTQTPRYLIKTRGQQVTLSCSPISGHRSVSWYQQTPGQGLQFLFEYFSETQRNKGNFPGRFSGRQFSNSRSEMNVSTLELGDSALYLCASGLSGSSYEQYFGPGTRLTVT.

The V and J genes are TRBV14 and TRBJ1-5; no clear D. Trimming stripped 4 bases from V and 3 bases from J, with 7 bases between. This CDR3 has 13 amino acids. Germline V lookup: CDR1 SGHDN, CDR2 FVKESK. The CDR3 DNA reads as TGTGCCAGCAGCCGTGGCATCAATCAGCCCCAGCATTTT. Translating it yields CASSRGINQPQHF.

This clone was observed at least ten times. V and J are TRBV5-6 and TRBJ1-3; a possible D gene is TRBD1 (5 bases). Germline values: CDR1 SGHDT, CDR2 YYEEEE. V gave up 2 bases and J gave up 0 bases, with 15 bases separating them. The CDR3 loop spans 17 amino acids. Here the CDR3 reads CASSLRRLQGSGNTIYF. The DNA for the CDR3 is TGTGCCAGCAGCTTACGTCGCCTCCAGGGCTCTGGAAACACCATATATTTT.

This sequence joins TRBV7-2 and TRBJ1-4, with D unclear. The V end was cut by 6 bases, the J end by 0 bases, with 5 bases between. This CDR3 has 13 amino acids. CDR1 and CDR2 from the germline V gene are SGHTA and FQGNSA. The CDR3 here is CASRRATNEKLFF. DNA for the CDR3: TGTGCCAGCAGGCGTGCAACTAATGAAAAACTGTTTTTT.

CDR3 in amino acids: CASTPTGAYTEAFF. The CDR3 DNA reads as TGTGCCAGCACCCCGACAGGGGCGTACACTGAAGCTTTCTTT. This chain connects TRBV6-5 to TRBJ1-1; 8 bases align to TRBD1. The CDR3 is 14 residues long. Germline CDR1 and CDR2: MNHEY and SVGAGI. The ends lost 7 bases at V and 3 bases at J; junction bases unmatched: 7.

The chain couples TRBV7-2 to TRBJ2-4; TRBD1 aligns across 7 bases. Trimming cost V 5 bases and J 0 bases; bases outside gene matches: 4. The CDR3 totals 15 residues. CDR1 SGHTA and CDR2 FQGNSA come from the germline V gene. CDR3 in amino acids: CASSASGGAKNIQYF. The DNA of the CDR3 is TGTGCCAGCAGCGCCTCAGGGGGAGCCAAAAACATTCAGTACTTC.

The CDR3 bases are TGCGCCAGCAGCCAAGATCTAAACCTCGCGCAGTACTTC. This sequence encodes CASSQDLNLAQYF. V is TRBV4-1 and J is TRBJ2-7; no firm D call. The V and J ends lost 0 bases and 9 bases respectively, with 12 bases between them. The CDR3 has 13 residues. CDR1 and CDR2 (germline): MGHRA, YSYEKL.

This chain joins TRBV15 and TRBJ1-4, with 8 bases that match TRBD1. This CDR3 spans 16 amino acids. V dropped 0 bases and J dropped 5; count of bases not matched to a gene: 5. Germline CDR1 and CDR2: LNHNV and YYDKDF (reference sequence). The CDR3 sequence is CATSRDPTGVNEKLFF. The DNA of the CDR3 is TGTGCCACCAGCAGAGACCCGACAGGGGTAAATGAAAAACTGTTTTTT.